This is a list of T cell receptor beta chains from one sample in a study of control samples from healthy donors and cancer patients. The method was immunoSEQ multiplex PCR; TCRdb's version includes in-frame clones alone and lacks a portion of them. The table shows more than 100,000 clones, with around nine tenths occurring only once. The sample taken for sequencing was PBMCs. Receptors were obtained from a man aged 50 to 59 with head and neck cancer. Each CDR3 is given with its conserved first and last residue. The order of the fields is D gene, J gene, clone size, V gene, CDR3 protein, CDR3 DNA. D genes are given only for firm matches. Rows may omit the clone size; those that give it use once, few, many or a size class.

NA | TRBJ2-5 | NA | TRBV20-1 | CSTPGGETQYF | TGCAGTACCCCCGGGGGAGAGACCCAGTACTTC
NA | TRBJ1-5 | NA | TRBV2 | CASTRDINQPQHF | TGTGCCAGCACCCGGGATATCAATCAGCCCCAGCATTTT
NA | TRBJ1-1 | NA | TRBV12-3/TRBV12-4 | CATSREVNTEAFF | TGTGCCACCTCCAGGGAGGTGAACACTGAAGCTTTCTTT
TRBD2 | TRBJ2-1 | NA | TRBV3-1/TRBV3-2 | CASSTNMGGSEQFF | TGTGCCAGCAGCACCAACATGGGGGGGAGTGAGCAGTTCTTC
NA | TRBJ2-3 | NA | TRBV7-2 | CASSPGLTTDTQYF | TGTGCCAGCAGCCCTGGACTTACCACAGATACGCAGTATTTT
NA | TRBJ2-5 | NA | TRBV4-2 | CASSQRGGQQETQYF | TGTGCCAGCAGCCAAAGGGGTGGACAACAAGAGACCCAGTACTTC
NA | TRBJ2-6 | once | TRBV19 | CASNIGSGANVLTF | TGTGCCAGTAATATAGGTTCTGGGGCCAACGTCCTGACTTTC
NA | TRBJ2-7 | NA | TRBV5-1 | CASSLESGMGDEQYF | TGCGCCAGCAGCTTGGAATCCGGGATGGGCGACGAGCAGTACTTC
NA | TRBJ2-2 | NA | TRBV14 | CASSLDWTVYTGELFF | TGTGCCAGCAGCTTAGATTGGACAGTATACACCGGGGAGCTGTTTTTT
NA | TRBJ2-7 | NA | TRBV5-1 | CASSLGQEGVEQYF | TGCGCCAGCAGCTTGGGACAGGAGGGCGTCGAGCAGTACTTC
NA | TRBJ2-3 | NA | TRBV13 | CASSKEDTQYF | TGTGCCAGCAGCAAAGAGGATACGCAGTATTTT
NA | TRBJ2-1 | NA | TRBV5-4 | CASSPGVFLSYNEQFF | TGTGCCAGCTCTCCAGGGGTTTTTTTATCCTACAATGAGCAGTTCTTC
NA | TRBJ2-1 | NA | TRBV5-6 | CASGGMSNEQFF | TGTGCCAGCGGGGGCATGAGCAATGAGCAGTTCTTC
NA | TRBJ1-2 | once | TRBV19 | CATMSRESGYTF | TGTGCCACCATGAGCAGGGAAAGTGGCTACACCTTC
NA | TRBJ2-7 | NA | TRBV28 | CATRAATYEQYF | TGTGCCACCCGGGCGGCTACCTACGAGCAGTACTTC
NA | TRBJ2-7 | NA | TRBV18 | CASSPPSTGYEQYF | TGTGCCAGCTCACCACCATCCACGGGGTACGAGCAGTACTTC
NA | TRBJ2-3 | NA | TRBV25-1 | CASSESRDGVGDTQYF | TGTGCCAGCAGTGAAAGCAGGGATGGAGTAGGGGATACGCAGTATTTT
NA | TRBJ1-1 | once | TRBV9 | CASSVPLEGVNTEAFF | TGTGCCAGCAGCGTGCCCCTGGAGGGAGTGAACACTGAAGCTTTCTTT
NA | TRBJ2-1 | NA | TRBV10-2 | CASSESTWNEQFF | TGCGCCAGCAGTGAGTCGACTTGGAATGAGCAGTTCTTC
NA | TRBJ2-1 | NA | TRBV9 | CASSGGGKNEQFF | TGTGCCAGCAGCGGAGGGGGGAAGAATGAGCAGTTCTTC
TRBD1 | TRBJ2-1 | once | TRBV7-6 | CASSLGTGPINEQFF | TGTGCCAGCAGCTTAGGGACAGGACCTATTAATGAGCAGTTCTTC
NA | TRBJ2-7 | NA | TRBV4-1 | CASSHGTFAYEQYF | TGCGCCAGCAGCCACGGGACATTTGCCTACGAGCAGTACTTC
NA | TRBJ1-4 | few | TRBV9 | CASSVGEGKREKLFF | TGTGCCAGCAGCGTAGGGGAGGGGAAGCGGGAAAAACTGTTTTTT
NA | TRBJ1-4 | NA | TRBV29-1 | CSVGREANEKLFF | TGCAGCGTTGGCCGGGAGGCTAATGAAAAACTGTTTTTT
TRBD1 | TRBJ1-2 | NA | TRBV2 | CASSPRTGNPSDGYTF | TGTGCCAGCAGTCCAAGGACAGGGAATCCGTCGGATGGCTACACCTTC
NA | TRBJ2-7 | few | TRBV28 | CASTPAGQRSYEQYF | TGTGCCAGCACCCCAGCTGGACAGAGGAGCTACGAGCAGTACTTC
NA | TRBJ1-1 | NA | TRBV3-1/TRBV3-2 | CASSSGINTEAFF | TGTGCCAGCAGCTCCGGGATAAACACTGAAGCTTTCTTT
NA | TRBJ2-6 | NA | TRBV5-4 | CASSGDRDTRDSGANVLTF | TGTGCCAGCAGCGGTGATCGGGACACCAGGGATTCTGGGGCCAACGTCCTGACTTTC
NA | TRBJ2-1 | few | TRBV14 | CASSLPSLEQFF | TGTGCCAGCAGCCTGCCTTCTTTGGAGCAGTTCTTC
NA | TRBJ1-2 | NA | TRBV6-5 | CASRPAIANYGYTF | TGTGCCAGCAGGCCCGCTATAGCTAACTATGGCTACACCTTC
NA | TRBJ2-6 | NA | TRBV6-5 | CASLLTSSGANVLTF | TGTGCCAGCCTATTGACGAGCTCTGGGGCCAACGTCCTGACTTTC
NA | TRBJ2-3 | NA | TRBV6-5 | CASSLGGSTDTQYF | TGTGCCAGCAGTTTAGGGGGGAGCACAGATACGCAGTATTTT
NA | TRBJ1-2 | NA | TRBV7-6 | CASSLVPAGGAEGYTF | TGTGCCAGCAGCTTAGTCCCGGCTGGGGGGGCTGAGGGCTACACCTTC
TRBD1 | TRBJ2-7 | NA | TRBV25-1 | CASSETGGSYEQYF | TGTGCCAGCAGCGAGACAGGGGGGTCCTACGAGCAGTACTTC
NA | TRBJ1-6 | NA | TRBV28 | CASSPRGPLHF | TGTGCCAGCAGTCCCCGCGGACCCCTCCACTTT
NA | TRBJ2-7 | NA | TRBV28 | CASSFLSPGAYEQYF | TGTGCCAGCAGTTTTTTATCCCCCGGAGCCTACGAGCAGTACTTC
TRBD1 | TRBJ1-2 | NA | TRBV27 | CASSQTGVGVSGYTF | TGTGCCAGCAGTCAAACAGGGGTTGGGGTGAGTGGCTACACCTTC
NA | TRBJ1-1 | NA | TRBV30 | CAWSVPEHSVGDTEAFF | TGTGCCTGGAGTGTACCGGAACACTCGGTAGGGGACACTGAAGCTTTCTTT
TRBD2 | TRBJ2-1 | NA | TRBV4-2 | CASSQEVREHSYNEQFF | TGTGCCAGCAGCCAAGAGGTGCGGGAGCACTCCTACAATGAGCAGTTCTTC
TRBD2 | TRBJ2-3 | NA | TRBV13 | CASSLTSGRPTDTQYF | TGTGCCAGCAGCTTGACTAGCGGGAGACCCACAGATACGCAGTATTTT
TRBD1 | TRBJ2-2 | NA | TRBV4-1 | CASSQYRGNTGELFF | TGCGCCAGCAGCCAGTACAGGGGGAACACCGGGGAGCTGTTTTTT
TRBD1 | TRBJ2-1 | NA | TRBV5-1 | CASSLLYPGQTNEQFF | TGCGCCAGCAGCTTACTTTATCCGGGACAGACTAATGAGCAGTTCTTC
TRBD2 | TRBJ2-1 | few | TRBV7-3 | CASSRVAGAAYNEQFF | TGTGCCAGCAGCCGGGTAGCGGGGGCGGCCTACAATGAGCAGTTCTTC
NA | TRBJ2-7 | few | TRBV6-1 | CASSVNSAAANYEQYF | TGTGCCAGCAGTGTTAACTCTGCGGCAGCGAACTACGAGCAGTACTTC
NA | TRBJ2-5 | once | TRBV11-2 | CASSLSLVRGAKTQYF | TGTGCCAGCAGCTTATCGTTGGTGCGGGGAGCGAAGACCCAGTACTTC
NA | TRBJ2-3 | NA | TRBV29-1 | CSVPPYEADTQYF | TGCAGCGTTCCCCCGTATGAGGCAGATACGCAGTATTTT
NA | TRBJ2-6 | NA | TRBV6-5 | CASSTGHSGANVLTF | TGTGCCAGCAGTACGGGGCACTCTGGGGCCAACGTCCTGACTTTC
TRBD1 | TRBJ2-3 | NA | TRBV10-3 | CAISEHRGRDTDTQYF | TGTGCCATCAGTGAGCACAGGGGCCGCGACACAGATACGCAGTATTTT
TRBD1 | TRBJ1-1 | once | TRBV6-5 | CASSPIDRAGAEAFF | TGTGCCAGCAGTCCCATAGACAGGGCCGGAGCTGAAGCTTTCTTT
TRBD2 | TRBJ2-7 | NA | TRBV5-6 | CASSTTGTRTSYEQYF | TGTGCCAGCAGCACCACCGGGACTAGGACCTCCTACGAGCAGTACTTC
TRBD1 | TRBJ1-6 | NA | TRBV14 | CASSSFSGTGRSPLHF | TGTGCCAGCAGCTCATTTTCCGGGACAGGGCGTTCACCCCTCCACTTT
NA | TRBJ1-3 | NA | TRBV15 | CATSTPPPGNTIYF | TGTGCCACCAGCACCCCACCCCCGGGAAACACCATATATTTT
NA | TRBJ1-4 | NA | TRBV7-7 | CASSLSPGGGEKLFF | TGTGCCAGCAGCTTAAGCCCGGGCGGAGGGGAAAAACTGTTTTTT